The clone carrying this TCR beta chain came up many times. Its antigen is not identified. The CDR3 extends 3 residues past the end of the read, so its final part is completed from the germline J gene. CVID subjects were neither ill nor on immunomodulatory or immunosuppressive medication at sampling. This sample was included in a study of T cell clonality in common variable immunodeficiency. Trimming stripped 3 bases from V and 0 bases from J, with 2 bases between. The CDR3 is 12 residues long. CDR1 and CDR2 from the germline V gene are SGHRS and YFSETQ. Clones were read by immunoSEQ multiplex PCR, and TCRdb kept only the in-frame ones, dropping some. The sample has about 23,000 clones, none seen only once. General observations from the study: Common variable immunodeficiency TCR beta sequences reportedly had fewer deletions and N-nucleotide insertions. T cell subpopulation sequencing would be needed to explain CVID clonality.

The specimen was peripheral blood mononuclear cells. The source of this sequence is a human donor with common variable immunodeficiency. V and J are TRBV5-1 and TRBJ2-3; unclear D gene. CDR3 DNA (partial): TGCGCCAGCAGCTCTAGCACAGATACG. This translates into CASSSSTDT. The CDR3 as a whole reads CASSSSTDTQYF.